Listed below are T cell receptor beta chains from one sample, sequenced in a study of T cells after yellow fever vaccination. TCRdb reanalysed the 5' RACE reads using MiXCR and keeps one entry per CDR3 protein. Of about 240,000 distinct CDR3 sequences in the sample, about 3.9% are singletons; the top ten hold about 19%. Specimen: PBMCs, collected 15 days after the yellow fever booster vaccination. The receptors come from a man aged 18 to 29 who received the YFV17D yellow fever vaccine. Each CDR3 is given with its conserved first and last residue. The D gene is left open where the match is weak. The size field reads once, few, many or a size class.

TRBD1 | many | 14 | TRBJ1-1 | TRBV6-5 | TGTGCCAGCTCCAAGGGACAGACGAACACTGAAGCTTTCTTT | CASSKGQTNTEAFF
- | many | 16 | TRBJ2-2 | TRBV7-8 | TGTGCCAGCAGCGGCAGACAGGGAGGGAGCCTCGGGGAGCTGTTTTTT | CASSGRQGGSLGELFF
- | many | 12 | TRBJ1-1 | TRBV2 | TGTGCCAGCAGAGAGACTGGGACTGAAGCTTTCTTT | CASRETGTEAFF
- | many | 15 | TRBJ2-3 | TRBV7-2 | TGTGCCAGCAGCTTAGGATCCAGTAGCACAGATACGCAGTATTTT | CASSLGSSSTDTQYF
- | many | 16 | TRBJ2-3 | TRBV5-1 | TGCGCCAGCAGCTTACAACAAAACGCGCCCACAGATACGCAGTATTTT | CASSLQQNAPTDTQYF
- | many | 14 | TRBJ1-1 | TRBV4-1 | TGCGCCAGCAGCCAAGACGTAAGGAACACTGAAGCTTTCTTT | CASSQDVRNTEAFF
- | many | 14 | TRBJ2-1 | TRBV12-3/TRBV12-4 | TGTGCCAGCAGTCCCGAGGTGGGGTACAATGAGCAGTTCTTC | CASSPEVGYNEQFF
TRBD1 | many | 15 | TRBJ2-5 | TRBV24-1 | TGTGCCACCAGTGACACCGGGACAGGGGAGGAGACCCAGTACTTC | CATSDTGTGEETQYF
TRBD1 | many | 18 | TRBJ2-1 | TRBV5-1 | TGCGCCAGCAGCTTTGTAAGGGACAGACTACACCCCTACAATGAGCAGTTCTTC | CASSFVRDRLHPYNEQFF
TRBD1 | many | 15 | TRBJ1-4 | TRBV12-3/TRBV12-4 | TGTGCCAGCAGTTCCGGGACAGGCTGGGCTGAAAAACTGTTTTTT | CASSSGTGWAEKLFF
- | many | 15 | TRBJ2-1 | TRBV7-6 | TGTGCCAGCAGCCCGAACCCGGGAGCCTACAATGAGCAGTTCTTC | CASSPNPGAYNEQFF
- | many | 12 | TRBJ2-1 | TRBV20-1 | TGCAGTATAGGACAGACTTACAATGAGCAGTTCTTC | CSIGQTYNEQFF
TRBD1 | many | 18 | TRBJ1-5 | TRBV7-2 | TGTGCCAGCAGCTTAAATGGGCAGGGGGCTAGTGGCAATCAGCCCCAGCATTTT | CASSLNGQGASGNQPQHF
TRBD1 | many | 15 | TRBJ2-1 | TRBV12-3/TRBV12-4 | TGTGCCAGCAGTCACCGACAGGGGGTCCACAATGAGCAGTTCTTC | CASSHRQGVHNEQFF
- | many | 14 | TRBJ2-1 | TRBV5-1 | TGCGCCAGCAGCCCCGCGGGGACCTACAATGAGCAGTTCTTC | CASSPAGTYNEQFF
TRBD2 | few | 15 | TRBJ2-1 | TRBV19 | TGTGCCAGTAGTATGAGCGGGGGGGCAGGCTATGAGCAGTTCTTC | CASSMSGGAGYEQFF
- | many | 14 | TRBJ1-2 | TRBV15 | TGTGCCACCAGCAGAGATTCAGTCCACTATGGCTACACCTTC | CATSRDSVHYGYTF
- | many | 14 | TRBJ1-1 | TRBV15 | TGTGCCACCAGCAGAGATGTACAGGGCCCTGAAGCTTTCTTT | CATSRDVQGPEAFF
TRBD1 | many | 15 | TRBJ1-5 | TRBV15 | TGTGCCACCAGCAGAGTCAGGGGGAGCAATCAGCCCCAGCATTTT | CATSRVRGSNQPQHF
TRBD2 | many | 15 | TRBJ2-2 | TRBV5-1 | TGCGCCAGCAACGGGGGGGACATAAACACCGGGGAGCTGTTTTTT | CASNGGDINTGELFF
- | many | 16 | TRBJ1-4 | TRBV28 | TGTGCCAGCAGTTTCAGCCTCGGGCAGGGACCTGAAAAACTGTTTTTT | CASSFSLGQGPEKLFF
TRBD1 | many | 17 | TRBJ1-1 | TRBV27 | TGTGCCAGCAGTCCCCCACAGGTGGACAGGGGCAACACTGAAGCTTTCTTT | CASSPPQVDRGNTEAFF
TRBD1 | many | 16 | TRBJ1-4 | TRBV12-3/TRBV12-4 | TGTGCCAGCAGTCCGACAGGGGGCCAAAGTGGTGAAAAACTGTTTTTT | CASSPTGGQSGEKLFF
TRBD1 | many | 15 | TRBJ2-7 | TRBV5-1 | TGCGCCAGCAGCTTAATGGACAGGGGGCGGAACGAGCAGTACTTC | CASSLMDRGRNEQYF
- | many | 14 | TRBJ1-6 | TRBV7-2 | TGTGCCAGCAGCACTCGGGGGGGGAATTCACCCCTCCACTTT | CASSTRGGNSPLHF
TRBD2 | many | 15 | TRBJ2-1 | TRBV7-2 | TGTGCCAGCAGGTTGCTAGCGGGCACCTACAATGAGCAGTTCTTC | CASRLLAGTYNEQFF
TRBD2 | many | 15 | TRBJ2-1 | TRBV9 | TGTGCCAGCAGCGTGGCAGCGGGGCACCTGATTGAGCAGTTCTTC | CASSVAAGHLIEQFF
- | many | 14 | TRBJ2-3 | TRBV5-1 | TGCGCCAGCAGCTGGGCCGAGAGTGGAGATACGCAGTATTTT | CASSWAESGDTQYF
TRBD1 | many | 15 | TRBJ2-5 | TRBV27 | TGTGCCAGCACCTCCGGACAGGGCCCCCAAGAGACCCAGTACTTC | CASTSGQGPQETQYF